This T cell receptor (beta chain) was documented in a study of blood T cell repertoires in COVID-19. About the research overall: COVID-19 samples collected from the United States, Italy and Spain covered acute and convalescent phases. T cells, B-cell-depleted T cells, or PBMCs supplied cDNA or gDNA.

This clone came up a few times. This CDR3 spans 17 amino acids. V shed 6 bases, J shed 0 bases, and the junction held 11 bases outside the gene matches. Germline V gene data show CDR1 as LNHDA and CDR2 as SQIVND (reference sequence). Per the original methods: Estimates of nucleated cell counts were drawn from the amplification of reference gene primers. Repertoires were generated with immunoSEQ multiplex PCR, while TCRdb's copy carries only in-frame clones and drops some. That table is the source of V, J and clone size, and D and trimming were worked out from the DNA. Here the sample spans around 190,000 clones, 65% to 80% being singletons.

Sequencing was carried out using peripheral blood. The clonotype comes from a woman between 50 and 59 years old with acute or convalescent COVID-19. The chain is built from TRBV19 and TRBJ2-7, with 10 bases matching TRBD2. The CDR3 reads CASSLSGGSANSYEQYF. The CDR3 region has the DNA TGTGCCAGTAGCCTTAGCGGGGGGTCCGCGAACTCCTACGAGCAGTACTTC.